Presented here are 30 T cell receptor beta chains from one specimen sequenced in a study of blood T cell repertoires in COVID-19. Assay: immunoSEQ multiplex PCR; the TCRdb copy retains only in-frame clones and omits some. The sample includes about 99,000 clones, about 80% of them seen just once. The sequenced sample was peripheral blood. Receptors were obtained from a woman aged 80 or over with active or convalescent COVID-19.

V usage is TRBV7-2 and J usage is TRBJ1-4; a weak D match, TRBD1 (6 bases). The V gene lost 4 bases and the J gene lost 14 bases, with 11 bases spanning the gap. Germline-derived CDR1 and CDR2 are SGHTA and FQGNSA. The CDR3 is made up of 11 amino acids. CDR3 sequence (DNA): TGTGCCAGCAGCTCAGGGGTAGGGCTGTTTTTT. Translation: CASSSGVGLFF.

The chain carries TRBV5-6 and TRBJ1-3, with 7 nucleotides matching TRBD1. Trimming at V came to 0 bases and at J to 5 bases, leaving 8 bases not matched to a gene. Germline CDR1 is SGHDT and CDR2 is YYEEEE. The CDR3 loop spans 16 amino acids. Written as DNA, the CDR3 is TGTGCCAGCAGCTTGGGTGCAGGGGGGATTCGAAACACCATATATTTT. Protein sequence: CASSLGAGGIRNTIYF.

The CDR3 loop reads CASSSTPGTGGNYEQYF. The CDR3 DNA is TGTGCCAGCAGCTCCACCCCGGGGACAGGAGGCAACTACGAGCAGTACTTC. The V gene is TRBV7-6, the J gene TRBJ2-7; 8 positions agree with TRBD1. The germline CDR1 and CDR2 sequences are SGHVS and FNYEAQ. The CDR3 contains 17 residues. The J segment lost 3 bases and the V segment lost 4 bases, leaving 14 bases of the junction unmatched.

This CDR3 is CASSLRDRGEKLFF. In DNA, the CDR3 is TGTGCCAGCAGCCTCCGGGACAGGGGCGAAAAACTGTTTTTT. V and J are TRBV4-2 and TRBJ1-4, with 10 bases lining up with TRBD1. With 4 bases clipped from V and 8 bases from J, the junction kept 4 bases outside the gene matches. CDR1 and CDR2 from the germline V gene are LGHNA and YNFKEQ. This CDR3 spans 14 amino acids.

The CDR3: CASSLAGGGMNTEAFF. The CDR3 DNA reads TGCGCCAGCAGCTTGGCGGGGGGCGGAATGAACACTGAAGCTTTCTTT. This chain uses TRBV5-1 with TRBJ1-1; TRBD1 is a possible D gene (6 bases). Deletions cut 0 bases from V and 0 bases from J, with 12 bases between. There are 16 residues in the CDR3. Germline V gene data show CDR1 as SGHRS and CDR2 as YFSETQ. The variable domain in full, with the rest retrieved from reference TRBV5-1 and TRBJ1-1, is KAGVTQTPRYLIKTRGQQVTLSCSPISGHRSVSWYQQTPGQGLQFLFEYFSETQRNKGNFPGRFSGRQFSNSRSEMNVSTLELGDSALYLCASSLAGGGMNTEAFFGQGTRLTVV.

This chain links TRBV29-1 with TRBJ2-4; 7 positions match TRBD1. Germline V CDR1 and CDR2: SQVTM, ANQGSEA. Trimming cost V 7 bases and J 8 bases; bases outside gene matches: 5. The CDR3 has 11 residues. The CDR3 region is CSAGGLDIQYF. CDR3 sequence (DNA): TGCAGCGCAGGGGGTTTGGACATTCAGTACTTC.

The CDR3 nucleotides are TGTGCCAGCAGCTCGGTGGACGAGCAGTACTTC. Translating it yields CASSSVDEQYF. V usage is TRBV5-4 and J usage is TRBJ2-7, with D uncertain. This CDR3 contains 11 residues. With 3 bases removed from V and 5 bases from J, the gap between germline ends came to 6 bases. Germline V lookup: CDR1 SGHNT, CDR2 YYREEE (reference sequence).

The chain joins TRBV3-1 (or the pseudogene TRBV3-2) to TRBJ2-2; 7 bases map to TRBD1. Germline V CDR1 and CDR2: LGHDT, YNNKEL (reference sequence). Trimming cost V 3 bases and J 2 bases; bases outside gene matches: 9. The CDR3 is 17 amino acids. DNA for the CDR3: TGTGCCAGCAGCCATCGAAGGGGGCAGAGTAACACCGGGGAGCTGTTTTTT. Amino acid sequence: CASSHRRGQSNTGELFF.

The J gene is TRBJ2-1, the V gene TRBV5-4, with 7 bases that match TRBD1. V lost 0 bases, J lost 10 bases, and 7 bases stayed unmatched. The CDR3 loop spans 14 amino acids. Germline values: CDR1 SGHNT, CDR2 YYREEE (reference sequence). In nucleotides, the CDR3 is TGTGCCAGCAGCTTGGGACAGGGTGAGGGAGAGCAGTTCTTC. Its translation: CASSLGQGEGEQFF.

CDR3 coding DNA: TGTGCCAGTAGTATCCAGGATCCGACGTCTGGAAACACCATATATTTT. Translation gives CASSIQDPTSGNTIYF. The J gene is TRBJ1-3, the V gene TRBV19; D uncertain. This CDR3 is 16 amino acids long. The V gene's germline CDR1 is LNHDA and CDR2 SQIVND (reference sequence). Trimming took 3 bases from V and 1 from J, leaving 13 bases between them.

This clone was recorded only once. The CDR3 coding sequence is TGTGCCAGCAGTGAAGTAAGACAGGGGAACTATGGCTACACCTTC. Amino acid sequence: CASSEVRQGNYGYTF. V and J are TRBV6-1 and TRBJ1-2; 8 positions match TRBD1. The CDR3 extends over 15 amino acids. Germline loops: CDR1 MNHNS, CDR2 SASEGT. With V trimmed by 1 base and J by 2 bases, 3 bases remained unmatched.

This chain joins TRBV9 and TRBJ2-1; TRBD1 matches 8 bases. The CDR3 length is 16 residues. The V gene end was trimmed by 4 bases and the J gene end by 0 bases; junction bases not matched to a gene: 6. CDR1 and CDR2 from the germline V gene are SGDLS and YYNGEE. CDR3 sequence: CASSYDRGSSYNEQFF. The DNA for the CDR3 is TGTGCCAGCAGCTACGACAGGGGATCCTCCTACAATGAGCAGTTCTTC.

This sequence joins TRBV5-1 and TRBJ1-2, with 9 bases fitting TRBD1. The CDR3 loop spans 12 amino acids. Germline V lookup: CDR1 SGHRS, CDR2 YFSETQ. J lost 7 bases, V lost 4 bases, and 2 bases had no gene match. In nucleotides, the CDR3 is TGCGCCAGCAGCCTGGACAGGGGTGGCTACACCTTC. It specifies CASSLDRGGYTF.

This sequence joins TRBV7-2 and TRBJ1-2, with a weak D call TRBD1 (6 bases). CDR3 length equals 15 residues. V was pared by 1 base and J by 4 bases, with 13 bases between. From germline, CDR1 is SGHTA and CDR2 FQGNSA. CDR3 amino acids: CASSLGGGGSYGYTF. CDR3 bases: TGTGCCAGCAGCTTAGGGGGAGGGGGATCCTATGGCTACACCTTC. The full variable domain, in which reference TRBV7-2 and TRBJ1-2 provide the parts outside the CDR3, is GAGVSQSPSNKVTEKGKDVELRCDPISGHTALYWYRQSLGQGLEFLIYFQGNSAPDKSGLPSDRFSAERTGGSVSTLTIQRTQQEDSAVYLCASSLGGGGSYGYTFGSGTRLTVV.

The chain carries TRBV12-3 or TRBV12-4 and TRBJ1-5, with D maybe TRBD1 (6 bases). The CDR3 has 13 amino acids. Trimming took 6 bases from V and 4 from J, leaving 10 bases between them. This CDR3 is CASSRTENQPQHF. The CDR3 bases are TGTGCCAGCAGCCGGACAGAAAATCAGCCCCAGCATTTT.

The rearrangement joins TRBV6-6 to TRBJ2-7; tentative D call: TRBD2 (6 bases). V lost 6 bases to trimming and J lost 5 bases, with 17 bases between them. The CDR3 sequence is 14 residues long. The V gene's germline CDR1 is MNHNY and CDR2 SVGAGI (reference sequence). For the CDR3, the DNA is TGTGCCAGCAGGGCGGGGACTCCCTATAACGAGCAGTACTTC. Its protein product is CASRAGTPYNEQYF.

The chain is built from TRBV28 and TRBJ2-2; perhaps TRBD1 as D (5 bases). The CDR3 sequence is 16 residues long. Germline V gives CDR1 MDHEN, CDR2 SYDVKM. V gave up 2 bases and J gave up 10 bases, with 20 bases separating them. The CDR3 protein is CASSLIQAGSSEELFF. The CDR3 nucleotides read TGTGCCAGCAGTTTAATACAGGCTGGATCCTCCGAGGAGCTGTTTTTT. The full variable domain, its missing parts supplied by reference TRBV28 and TRBJ2-2, is DVKVTQSSRYLVKRTGEKVFLECVQDMDHENMFWYRQDPGLGLRLIYFSYDVKMKEKGDIPEGYSVSREKKERFSLILESASTNQTSMYLCASSLIQAGSSEELFFGEGSRLTVL.

The chain recombines TRBV5-1 with TRBJ1-1; D possibly corresponds to TRBD1 (5 bases). V shed 4 bases and J shed 3 bases, with 25 bases lying between them. There are 18 residues in the CDR3. CDR1 and CDR2 from the germline V gene are SGHRS and YFSETQ. DNA for the CDR3: TGCGCCAGCAGCCCAGGGTTGGGGTTGGAAGGGCGGTACACTGAAGCTTTCTTT. It specifies CASSPGLGLEGRYTEAFF.

CDR3 DNA sequence: TGTGCCAGCAGCTTGTTTCGAGAGACCCAGTACTTC. This gives the protein CASSLFRETQYF. The chain joins TRBV5-4 to TRBJ2-5, with D unresolved. The CDR3 covers 12 residues. Germline V gives CDR1 SGHNT, CDR2 YYREEE (reference sequence). V was pared by 1 base and J by 4 bases, with 5 bases between.

The rearrangement uses TRBV7-9 and TRBJ2-5; no clear D gene. V dropped 4 bases and J dropped 4 bases, with 10 bases sitting between them. The CDR3 loop spans 13 amino acids. Germline values: CDR1 SEHNR, CDR2 FQNEAQ (reference sequence). In DNA form, the CDR3 reads TGTGCCAGCAGCTGGGTAGCCACAGAGACCCAGTACTTC. Translating it yields CASSWVATETQYF.

The chain carries TRBV5-1 and TRBJ1-2; D uncertain. Per the germline V gene, CDR1 is SGHRS and CDR2 is YFSETQ. This CDR3 contains 13 residues. Trimming took 4 bases from V and 5 from J, leaving 12 bases between them. The CDR3 DNA reads TGCGCCAGCAGCCCCGACAACACTTATGGCTACACCTTC. Translating gives CASSPDNTYGYTF.

The chain has TRBV6-6 and TRBJ1-1; D not resolved. The length of the CDR3 is 13 residues. Germline V lookup: CDR1 MNHNY, CDR2 SVGAGI (reference sequence). Trimming shortened V by 0 bases and J by 5 bases, and 7 bases separated the two germline ends. In DNA form, the CDR3 reads TGTGCCAGCAGTTACTCCCAGGAAACTGAAGCTTTCTTT. Encoded protein: CASSYSQETEAFF.

DNA for the CDR3: TGTGCCAGCAGATTCCCAGCGGGAGTCAGAGATACGCAGTATTTT. It yields the protein CASRFPAGVRDTQYF. The J gene is TRBJ2-3, the V gene TRBV7-2; 8 bases fit TRBD2. The V and J ends lost 6 bases and 5 bases, in that order; junction bases with no gene match: 10. The germline V gene has CDR1 SGHTA and CDR2 FQGNSA. The CDR3 sequence is 15 residues long. The full variable domain, its missing parts supplied by reference TRBV7-2 and TRBJ2-3, is GAGVSQSPSNKVTEKGKDVELRCDPISGHTALYWYRQSLGQGLEFLIYFQGNSAPDKSGLPSDRFSAERTGGSVSTLTIQRTQQEDSAVYLCASRFPAGVRDTQYFGPGTRLTVL.

The V and J genes are TRBV10-3 and TRBJ2-3, with 8 nucleotides matching TRBD2. V lost 2 bases, J lost 3 bases, and 7 bases stayed unmatched. Germline CDR1 is ENHRY and CDR2 is SYGVKD. CDR3 length: 16 residues. The CDR3 coding sequence is TGTGCCATCAGTGAGATGAATACGGGAGGGACAGATACGCAGTATTTT. This gives the protein CAISEMNTGGTDTQYF.

The V and J genes are TRBV30 and TRBJ2-1; perhaps TRBD1 as D (5 bases). Germline CDR1 reads GTSNPN; CDR2 reads SVGIG (reference sequence). This CDR3 is built from 15 residues. Trimming stripped 0 bases from V and 5 bases from J, with 14 bases between. The CDR3 sequence is CAWSVQAQANNEQFF. The CDR3 DNA is TGTGCCTGGAGTGTACAGGCGCAGGCTAACAATGAGCAGTTCTTC.

The J gene is TRBJ1-6, the V gene TRBV28; 9 nucleotides align to TRBD1. The V segment lost 5 bases and the J segment 13 bases; nucleotides outside the gene matches: 6. Germline CDR1 and CDR2: MDHEN and SYDVKM. The CDR3 covers 13 residues. The CDR3 loop reads CASSLGQGPPLHF. CDR3 nucleotide sequence: TGTGCCAGCAGTCTAGGACAGGGGCCTCCCCTCCACTTT.

The chain couples TRBV24-1 to TRBJ1-5; possibly TRBD1 for D (6 bases). The CDR3 extends over 15 amino acids. CDR1 and CDR2 from the germline V gene are KGHDR and SFDVKD. Between the trimmed V and J ends, which lost 2 bases and 2 bases, there was a span of 9 bases. This CDR3 is CATSDSGVGNQPQHF. The CDR3 DNA reads TGTGCCACCAGTGATTCAGGGGTAGGCAATCAGCCCCAGCATTTT.

J is TRBJ1-6 and V is TRBV9, with D possibly being TRBD1 (6 bases). Germline V gene sequence: CDR1 SGDLS, CDR2 YYNGEE. CDR3 size: 15 residues. Trimming removed 4 bases from V and 8 bases from J, with 16 bases in between. The CDR3 DNA reads TGTGCCAGCAGCCCCGGGACAATACGGGATTCACCCCTCCACTTT. Encoded protein: CASSPGTIRDSPLHF.

This chain uses TRBV3-1 (or the pseudogene TRBV3-2) with TRBJ1-3; D perhaps matches TRBD1 (5 bases). The CDR3 has 15 residues. The V and J ends lost 4 bases and 4 bases respectively, with 14 bases between them. From germline, CDR1 is LGHDT and CDR2 YNNKEL (reference sequence). Here the CDR3 reads CASSPGGGNGNTIYF. CDR3 sequence (DNA): TGTGCCAGCAGCCCCGGGGGAGGGAACGGAAACACCATATATTTT.

The gene calls are TRBV20-1 and TRBJ1-1; 8 bases are a match to TRBD1. This CDR3 comprises 13 residues. Trimming took 3 bases from V and 7 from J; bases not matched to a gene: 7. Germline assignment: CDR1 DFQATT and CDR2 SNEGSKA (reference sequence). In DNA form, the CDR3 reads TGCAGTGCTAGTAACAACAGGGGGAGTGAAGCTTTCTTT. Translated: CSASNNRGSEAFF.